The clone carrying this T cell receptor (beta chain) was seen more than once but under ten times. The V and J ends lost 6 bases and 4 bases respectively, with 13 bases between them. Germline V CDR1 and CDR2: GTSNPN, SVGIG (reference sequence). The CDR3 sequence is 13 residues long. The data originate from a study of T cell repertoires in cytomegalovirus infection. TCRdb used MiXCR to reprocess the reads, holding one entry per CDR3 protein. The sample holds fewer than 200,000 distinct CDR3 sequences; 15% to 20% are singletons and the top ten take about 3%. The sequenced sample consisted of PBMCs. This clonotype was sampled from a human donor in good health (CMV status not recorded). Some clones in this sample may be carry-over from other donors' samples. The chain uses TRBV30 and TRBJ1-5; D gene ambiguous. CDR3 bases: TGTGCCTGCATGGACGGCAGAAATCAGCCCCAGCATTTT. It yields the protein CACMDGRNQPQHF. Filled out from reference TRBV30 and TRBJ1-5, the complete variable domain reads SQTIHQWPATLVQPVGSPLSLECTVEGTSNPNLYWYRQAAGRGLQLLFYSVGIGQISSEVPQNLSASRPQDRQFILSSKKLLLSDSGFYLCACMDGRNQPQHFGDGTRLSIL.